The TCR beta chain under discussion was sequenced for a study of regulatory T cells in long-lasting Graves disease. This clonotype was counted between two and nine times. The authors built TCR beta libraries using iRepertoire HTBI primers and Arm-PCR of CDR3 regions. TCRdb re-called the multiplex PCR reads through MiXCR, storing one row per CDR3 protein. There are 450,000 to 600,000 distinct CDR3 sequences in the sample; 15% to 20% occur only once, and 9% to 15% lies in the top ten. The germline V and J ends were trimmed by 3 bases and 3 bases, with 6 bases remaining between them. The length of the CDR3 is 11 residues. Per the germline V gene, CDR1 is SQVTM and CDR2 is ANQGSEA. The time point was: newly diagnosed GD, antithyroid drugs for less than 3 months. Construction of the TCR library relied on RNA isolated from PBMCs. This sample also appeared in a second study, on T cells in Graves' hyperthyroidism and ophthalmopathy.

The specimen comprised peripheral blood mononuclear cells (PBMCs), sampled at new diagnosis, from a patient treated with antithyroid drugs. The receptor was isolated from a man aged 40-55 years with Graves disease. The V gene is TRBV29-1, the J gene TRBJ2-7; D perhaps matches TRBD1 (5 bases). In DNA, the CDR3 is TGCAGCGTTGATAGGGGCTACGAGCAGTACTTC. Protein sequence: CSVDRGYEQYF.